This paragraph reports one T cell receptor (beta chain). The entry originates in a study of shared clonotypes between healthy human individuals. Produced via immunoSEQ multiplex PCR; TCRdb's table is partial and in-frame only. This sample yields 2 million to 3 million clones, of which approximately 94% are seen a single time; roughly 0.36% belongs to the top ten. This CDR3 has 15 amino acids. Germline V gene data show CDR1 as MDHEN and CDR2 as SYDVKM. Losses at the gene ends were 5 bases for V and 8 bases for J; bases not matched to a gene: 9. The chain has TRBV28 and TRBJ1-2, with TRBD1 identical over 12 bases. The material sequenced was naive CD4+ T cells from PBMCs. The subset was: CD45RA+ positively selected. This clonotype was obtained from a man aged 18 to 29 in good health. Some clones in this sample may be carry-over from other donors' samples. The CDR3 nucleotides read TGTGCCAGCAGTACCCCGGGACAGGGGGCGCAAGGCTACACCTTC. This sequence encodes CASSTPGQGAQGYTF.